The next 14 T cell receptor beta chains were all read from a single sample in a study of blood T cell repertoires in COVID-19. Clones were read by immunoSEQ multiplex PCR, and TCRdb kept only the in-frame ones, dropping some. This table has around 200,000 clones, approximately 91% appearing once. Sequencing was carried out using peripheral blood. Receptors were obtained from a man aged 35-49 years with acute or convalescent COVID-19.

This sequence joins TRBV5-1 and TRBJ1-2; TRBD1 is a possible D gene (5 bases). This CDR3 region has 14 residues. The V gene's germline CDR1 is SGHRS and CDR2 YFSETQ. V lost 0 bases to trimming and J lost 6 bases, with 12 bases between them. The CDR3, as DNA: TGCGCCAGCAGCTTGGTGCCAGGGAGGGATGGCTACACCTTC. Residues: CASSLVPGRDGYTF.

This chain uses TRBV4-2 with TRBJ2-2, with 10 nucleotides matching TRBD1. In germline, CDR1 is LGHNA, CDR2 YNFKEQ. J lost 4 bases, V lost 1 base, and 3 bases had no gene match. There are 16 residues in the CDR3. Here the CDR3 reads CASSQGQGASTGELFF. CDR3 nucleotide sequence: TGTGCCAGCAGCCAAGGACAGGGGGCGAGCACCGGGGAGCTGTTTTTT.

The V call is TRBV27, the J call TRBJ2-2; 7 nucleotides match TRBD1. The germline V gene has CDR1 MNHEY and CDR2 SMNVEV (reference sequence). The CDR3 contains 15 residues. After removal of 1 base from V and 4 bases from J, the junction contained 3 bases not matched to a gene. CDR3 protein: CASSLWAGGTGELFF. In DNA, the CDR3 is TGTGCCAGCAGTTTATGGGCAGGGGGCACCGGGGAGCTGTTTTTT.

This rearrangement joins TRBV7-6 to TRBJ1-4; TRBD1 matches at 9 bases. V was clipped by 2 bases and J by 0 bases; unmatched bases: 1. This CDR3 spans 16 amino acids. Germline V gives CDR1 SGHVS, CDR2 FNYEAQ. The CDR3 loop reads CASSLRTGATNEKLFF. The CDR3 nucleotides read TGTGCCAGCAGCTTAAGGACAGGGGCAACTAATGAAAAACTGTTTTTT.

This chain links TRBV5-1 with TRBJ1-4; D not resolved. V was shortened by 4 bases and J by 3 bases, with 19 bases between the two germline ends. The CDR3 has 17 residues. From germline, CDR1 is SGHRS and CDR2 YFSETQ. The CDR3 DNA reads TGCGCCAGCAGCCGGCAGCGGGGATTGAACTCTAATGAAAAACTGTTTTTT. This sequence encodes CASSRQRGLNSNEKLFF.

About this clone: The same CDR3 also results from other DNA sequences found in this sample. This rearrangement joins TRBV6-5 to TRBJ1-3, with TRBD1 matching over 9 bases. The ends lost 6 bases at V and 0 bases at J; junction bases unmatched: 3. CDR1 is MNHEY, CDR2 SVGAGI, per germline. The CDR3 extends over 15 amino acids. CDR3 bases: TGTGCCAGCAGGGGACAGGGCCTCTCTGGAAACACCATATATTTT. Its protein is CASRGQGLSGNTIYF.

This chain joins TRBV30 and TRBJ1-5, with TRBD1 as a possible D gene (5 bases). Per germline, CDR1 GTSNPN and CDR2 SVGIG (reference sequence). The length of the CDR3 is 15 residues. V was cut by 5 bases and J by 2 bases, with 16 bases left in between. This chain's CDR3 is CAWGTRGLGNQPQHF. The CDR3 region has the DNA TGTGCCTGGGGAACAAGGGGCTTGGGCAATCAGCCCCAGCATTTT.

This sequence joins TRBV4-1 and TRBJ2-3; possibly TRBD2 for D (6 bases). This CDR3 has 13 amino acids. Per germline, CDR1 MGHRA and CDR2 YSYEKL. The V end was cut by 0 bases, the J end by 8 bases, with 9 bases between. CDR3 sequence reads: CASSQDVGGTQYF. CDR3 sequence (DNA): TGCGCCAGCAGCCAAGATGTGGGAGGTACGCAGTATTTT.

The rearrangement uses TRBV6-2 or TRBV6-3 and TRBJ1-1; D remains ambiguous. CDR3 size: 15 residues. Trimming removed 5 bases from V and 1 base from J, with 14 bases in between. Germline V gene lookup returns CDR1 MNHEY and CDR2 SVGEGT. In DNA form, the CDR3 reads TGTGCCAGCAGTCCAGGTCTCCTTGAGAACACTGAAGCTTTCTTT. Translated: CASSPGLLENTEAFF.

The genes are TRBV3-1 (or the pseudogene TRBV3-2) and TRBJ2-2, with TRBD2 as a possible D gene (5 bases). This CDR3 comprises 14 residues. Germline-derived CDR1 and CDR2 are LGHDT and YNNKEL (reference sequence). Trimming took off 10 bases at V and 3 bases at J, with 15 bases between the two ends. Written as DNA, the CDR3 is TGTGCCATTTCTTCCAGGACTGACACCGGGGAGCTGTTTTTT. This translates into CAISSRTDTGELFF.

The chain links TRBV9 to TRBJ2-5, with D perhaps matching TRBD2 (6 bases). Germline CDR1 SGDLS, CDR2 YYNGEE. Trimming left V 4 bases short and J 1 base short, with 17 bases between. This CDR3 is 16 amino acids long. Here the CDR3 DNA reads TGTGCCAGCAGCCCAACGATCCAGCGGGCCCAAGAGACCCAGTACTTC. Translated, it gives CASSPTIQRAQETQYF.

This chain links TRBV18 with TRBJ1-1, with 9 bases lining up with TRBD1. Trimming cost V 1 base and J 11 bases; bases outside gene matches: 8. Germline CDR1 reads KGHSH; CDR2 reads LQKENI. The CDR3 consists of 14 residues. This chain's CDR3 is CASSPLDRGRWAFF. CDR3 nucleotide sequence: TGTGCCAGCTCACCACTAGACAGGGGGAGATGGGCTTTCTTT. Complete variable domain (other parts from reference TRBV18 and TRBJ1-1): NAGVMQNPRHLVRRRGQEARLRCSPMKGHSHVYWYRQLPEEGLKFMVYLQKENIIDESGMPKERFSAEFPKEGPSILRIQQVVRGDSAAYFCASSPLDRGRWAFFGQGTRLTVV.

The chain has TRBV19 and TRBJ2-5, with 8 positions matching TRBD2. Germline assignment: CDR1 LNHDA and CDR2 SQIVND (reference sequence). CDR3 length: 14 residues. Trimming took 9 bases from V and 1 from J; bases not matched to a gene: 7. The CDR3 DNA sequence: TGTGCCAGCGCCGGGGGGGTCCTCCAAGAGACCCAGTACTTC. This gives the protein CASAGGVLQETQYF. Based on the CDR3 plus reference TRBV19 and TRBJ2-5, the full variable domain is DGGITQSPKYLFRKEGQNVTLSCEQNLNHDAMYWYRQDPGQGLRLIYYSQIVNDFQKGDIAEGYSVSREKKESFPLTVTSAQKNPTAFYLCASAGGVLQETQYFGPGTRLLVL.

The chain uses TRBV19 and TRBJ1-5; D is ambiguous. Germline CDR1 reads LNHDA; CDR2 reads SQIVND (reference sequence). This CDR3 is 12 amino acids long. V was trimmed by 9 bases and J by 9 bases, leaving 15 bases between them. For the CDR3, the DNA is TGTGCCAGCGGCACAGTGTTGAGGCCCCAGCATTTT. Translating gives CASGTVLRPQHF.